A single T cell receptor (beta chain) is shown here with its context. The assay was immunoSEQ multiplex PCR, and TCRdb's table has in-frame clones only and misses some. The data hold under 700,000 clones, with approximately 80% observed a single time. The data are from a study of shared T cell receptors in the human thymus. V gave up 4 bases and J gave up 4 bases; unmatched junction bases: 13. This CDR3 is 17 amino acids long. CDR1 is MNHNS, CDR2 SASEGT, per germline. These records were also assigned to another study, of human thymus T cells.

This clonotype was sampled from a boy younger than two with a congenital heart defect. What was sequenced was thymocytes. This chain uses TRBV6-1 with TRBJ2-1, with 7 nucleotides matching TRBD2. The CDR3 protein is CASSGSSIAGLYNEQFF. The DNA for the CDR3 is TGTGCCAGCAGTGGCTCTTCTATAGCGGGCCTTTACAATGAGCAGTTCTTC.